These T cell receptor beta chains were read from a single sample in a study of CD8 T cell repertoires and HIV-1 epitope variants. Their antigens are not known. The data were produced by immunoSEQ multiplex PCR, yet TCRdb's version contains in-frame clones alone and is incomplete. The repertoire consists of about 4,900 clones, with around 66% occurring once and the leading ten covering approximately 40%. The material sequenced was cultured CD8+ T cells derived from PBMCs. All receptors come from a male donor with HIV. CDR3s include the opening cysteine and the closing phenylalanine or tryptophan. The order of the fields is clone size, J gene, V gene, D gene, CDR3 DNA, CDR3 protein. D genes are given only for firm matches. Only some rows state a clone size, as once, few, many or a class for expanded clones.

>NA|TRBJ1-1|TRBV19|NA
TGTGCCAGTAGAGTGATGGGGTTCGAGACTGAAGCTTTCTTT
CASRVMGFETEAFF
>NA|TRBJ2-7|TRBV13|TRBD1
TGTGCCAGCAGCTTTTCCCAGGACAGGGGACGCTACGAGCAGTACTTC
CASSFSQDRGRYEQYF
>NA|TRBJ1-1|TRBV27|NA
TGTGCCAGCAGTCATACCTGGGACACTGAAGCTTTCTTT
CASSHTWDTEAFF
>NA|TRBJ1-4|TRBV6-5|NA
TGTGCCAGCAGCCCCTACACTTCAACTAATGAAAAACTGTTTTTT
CASSPYTSTNEKLFF
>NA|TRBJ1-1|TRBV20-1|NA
TGCAGGGGACGGGAGAACACTGAAGCTTTCTTT
CRGRENTEAFF
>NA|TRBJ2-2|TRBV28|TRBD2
TGTGGTATGAAGCGGGAGGACACCGGGGAGCTGTTTTTT
CGMKREDTGELFF
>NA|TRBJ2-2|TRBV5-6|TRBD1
TGTGCCAGCAGCTTGGGAGGGGGCATCACCGGGGAGCTGTTTTTT
CASSLGGGITGELFF
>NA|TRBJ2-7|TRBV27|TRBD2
TGTGCCACCAGACATATTAGAAGGGAGTGGGTACTAGCGGGACCTATCTCCTACGAGCAGTACTTC
CATRHIRREWVLAGPISYEQYF
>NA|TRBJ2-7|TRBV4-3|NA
TGCGCCAGCAGCCAAGATGGGCAAACCAGCTCCTACGAGCAGTACTTC
CASSQDGQTSSYEQYF
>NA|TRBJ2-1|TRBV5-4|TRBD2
TGTGCCAGCAGCTTTCTAGCGGGGGCCTACAATGAGCAGTTCTTC
CASSFLAGAYNEQFF
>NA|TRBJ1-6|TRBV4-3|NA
TGCGCCAGCAGCCAAGATCTGGATCCGGCATCGGGGGCTTCACCCCTCCACTTT
CASSQDLDPASGASPLHF
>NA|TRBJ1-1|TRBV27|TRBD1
TGTGCCAGCAGTCTGACAGGGGGCGGAATGAACACTGAAGCTTTCTTT
CASSLTGGGMNTEAFF
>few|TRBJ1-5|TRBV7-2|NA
TGTGCCAGCAGCCCAGGGACCCAAACATATCAGCCCCAGCATTTT
CASSPGTQTYQPQHF
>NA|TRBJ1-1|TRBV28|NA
TGTGCCAGCAGTGCCTACAGGGAAGACCGCCGAGCTGAAGCTTTCTTT
CASSAYREDRRAEAFF
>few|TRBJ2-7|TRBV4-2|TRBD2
TGTGCCAGCAGCCAAGATACGGCGCTAGCGGGTGGGGAGCAGTACTTC
CASSQDTALAGGEQYF
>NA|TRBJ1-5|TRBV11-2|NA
TGTGCCAGCAGCACCCCGGACAGTAGCAATCAGCCCCAGCATTTT
CASSTPDSSNQPQHF
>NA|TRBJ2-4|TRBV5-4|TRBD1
TGTGCCAGCAGCTTGGGGGACAGGGGGACCAAAAACATTCAGTACTTC
CASSLGDRGTKNIQYF
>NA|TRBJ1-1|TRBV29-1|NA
TGCAGCGTTGGGGTGTTCACTGAAGCTTTCTTT
CSVGVFTEAFF
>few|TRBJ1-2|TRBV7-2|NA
TGTGCCAGCAGCCCTCGGGGTGGGGGCTATGGCTACACCTTC
CASSPRGGGYGYTF
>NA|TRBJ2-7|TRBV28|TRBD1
TGTGCCAGCAGTTTGGTGGGGACAGGGGTCGAGTACGAGCAGTACTTC
CASSLVGTGVEYEQYF
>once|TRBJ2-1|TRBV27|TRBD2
TGTGCCAGCAGTCTTCAGGCGGGGGGGAATGAGCAGTTCTTC
CASSLQAGGNEQFF
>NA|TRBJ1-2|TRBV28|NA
TGTGCCAGCAGTTTGTACTTCTCCGGTGGCTATGGCTACACCTTC
CASSLYFSGGYGYTF
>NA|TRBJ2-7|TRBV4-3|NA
TGCGCCAGCAGCCGAGGGGGGCTAGCTGACGAGCAGTACTTC
CASSRGGLADEQYF
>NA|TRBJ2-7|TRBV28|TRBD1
TGTGCCAGCAGTCCCCAACCGGGACAGGGCTACGAGCAGTACTTC
CASSPQPGQGYEQYF
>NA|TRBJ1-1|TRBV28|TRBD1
TGTGCCAGCAGTTACAGGGGAGGGAACACTGAAGCTTTCTTT
CASSYRGGNTEAFF
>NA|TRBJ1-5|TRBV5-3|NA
TGTGCCAGAAGCGGTACCGATTACAGGGCCCTGGGCGAGAGGAATCAGCCCCAGCATTTT
CARSGTDYRALGERNQPQHF
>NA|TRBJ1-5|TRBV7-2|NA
TGTGCCAGCAGCTTATTACAGGGCAATCAGCCCCAGCATTTT
CASSLLQGNQPQHF
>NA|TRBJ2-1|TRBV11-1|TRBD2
TGTGCCAGCAGCTTACGGGGTAGCGGGGGGCCGAGTTGGGAGCAGTTCTTC
CASSLRGSGGPSWEQFF
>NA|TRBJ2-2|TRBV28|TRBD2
TGTGCCAGCAGTTTACTAGCGGGAGCTAACACCGGGGAGCTGTTTTTT
CASSLLAGANTGELFF
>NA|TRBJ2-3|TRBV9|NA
TGTGCCAGCAGCATGCCCGGTCCCGGACAGATATCTGCAGATACGCAGTATTTT
CASSMPGPGQISADTQYF
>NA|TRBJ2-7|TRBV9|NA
TGTGCCAGCAGCCCTGGTACAGATTCATATTACGAGCAGTACTTC
CASSPGTDSYYEQYF
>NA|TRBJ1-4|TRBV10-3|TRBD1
TGTGCCATCAGTGGAGGCCAGGGGGACGGAGAAAAACTGTTTTTT
CAISGGQGDGEKLFF
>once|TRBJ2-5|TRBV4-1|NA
TGCGCCAGCAGCCCGACCGGCAGGGAGGAGACCCAGTACTTC
CASSPTGREETQYF
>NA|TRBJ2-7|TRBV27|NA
TGTGCCAGCAGTGTGGCAGGTGCCTCCTACGAGCAGTACTTC
CASSVAGASYEQYF
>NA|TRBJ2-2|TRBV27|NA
TGTGCCAGCAGTTACTCCCGGGGTTCGAACACCGGGGAGCTGTTTTTT
CASSYSRGSNTGELFF
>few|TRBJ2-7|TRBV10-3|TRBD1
TGTGCCTCCCGGGACAGGGGGGGTTACGAGCAGTACTTC
CASRDRGGYEQYF